This TCR beta chain was sequenced during a study of blood T cell repertoires in COVID-19. Germline V gene data show CDR1 as SEHNR and CDR2 as FQNEAQ (reference sequence). V lost 6 bases, J lost 4 bases, and 24 bases lay in between. The CDR3 consists of 17 residues. Original processing notes: Estimated nucleated cell counts came from reference gene primer amplification. TCRdb's copy holds only in-frame clones and misses some; the assay was immunoSEQ multiplex PCR. V and J calls and clone size follow that table, whereas D and trimming were derived from the DNA. The table shows around 250,000 clones, with around nine tenths occurring only once.

The chain is built from TRBV7-9 and TRBJ2-5, with a tentative D call TRBD2 (7 bases). The sample was peripheral blood. This clonotype was sampled from a man aged 40-55 years with active or convalescent COVID-19. CDR3 in amino acids: CASSPPGGRESGETQYF. The CDR3, as DNA: TGTGCCAGCAGTCCTCCGGGGGGCAGGGAGTCAGGAGAGACCCAGTACTTC.